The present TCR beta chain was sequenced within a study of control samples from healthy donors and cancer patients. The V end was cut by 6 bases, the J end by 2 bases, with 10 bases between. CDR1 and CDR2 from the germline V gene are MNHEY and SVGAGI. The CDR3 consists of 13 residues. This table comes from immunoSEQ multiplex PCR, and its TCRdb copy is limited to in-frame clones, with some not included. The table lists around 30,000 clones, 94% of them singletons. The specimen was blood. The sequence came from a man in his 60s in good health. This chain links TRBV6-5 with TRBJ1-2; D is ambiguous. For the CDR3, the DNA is TGTGCCAGCAGGCCCGACTGGAACTATGGCTACACCTTC. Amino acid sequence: CASRPDWNYGYTF.